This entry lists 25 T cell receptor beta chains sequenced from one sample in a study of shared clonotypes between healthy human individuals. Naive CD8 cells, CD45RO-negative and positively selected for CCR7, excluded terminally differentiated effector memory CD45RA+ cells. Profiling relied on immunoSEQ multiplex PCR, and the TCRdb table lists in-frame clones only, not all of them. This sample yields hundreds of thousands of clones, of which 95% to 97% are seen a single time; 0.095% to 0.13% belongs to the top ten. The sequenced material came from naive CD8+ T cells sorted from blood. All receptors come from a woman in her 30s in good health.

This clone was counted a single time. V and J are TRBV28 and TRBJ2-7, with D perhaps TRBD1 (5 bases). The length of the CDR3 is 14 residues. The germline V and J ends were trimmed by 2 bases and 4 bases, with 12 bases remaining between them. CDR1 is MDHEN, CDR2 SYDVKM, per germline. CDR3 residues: CASSLISQGYEQYF. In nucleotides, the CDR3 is TGTGCCAGCAGTTTAATCAGTCAGGGATACGAGCAGTACTTC.

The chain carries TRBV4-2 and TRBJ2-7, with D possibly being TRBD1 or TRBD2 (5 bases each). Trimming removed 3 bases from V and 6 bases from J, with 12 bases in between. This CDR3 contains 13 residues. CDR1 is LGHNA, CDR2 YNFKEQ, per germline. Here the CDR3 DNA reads TGTGCCAGCAGCCACTTGGGGGAAACCGAGCAGTACTTC. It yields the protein CASSHLGETEQYF.

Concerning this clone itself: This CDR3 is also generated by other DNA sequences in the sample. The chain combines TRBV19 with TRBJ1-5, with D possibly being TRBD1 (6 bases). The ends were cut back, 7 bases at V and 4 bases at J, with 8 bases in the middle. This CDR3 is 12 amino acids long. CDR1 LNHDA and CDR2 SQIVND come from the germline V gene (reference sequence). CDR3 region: CASTDSNQPQHF. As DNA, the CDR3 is TGTGCCAGTACGGACAGTAATCAGCCCCAGCATTTT.

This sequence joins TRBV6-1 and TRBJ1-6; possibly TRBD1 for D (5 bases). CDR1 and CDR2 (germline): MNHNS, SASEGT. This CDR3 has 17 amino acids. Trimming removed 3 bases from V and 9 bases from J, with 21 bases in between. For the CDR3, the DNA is TGTGCCAGCAGTGACTTCGGGGCTAATAGCTTGATTTCACCCCTCCACTTT. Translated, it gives CASSDFGANSLISPLHF.

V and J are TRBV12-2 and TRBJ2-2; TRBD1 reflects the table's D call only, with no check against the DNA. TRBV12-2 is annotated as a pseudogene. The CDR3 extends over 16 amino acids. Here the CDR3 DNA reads TGTGCAAGTCGCCCTCTTACCAGGCCGTGGACCGGGGAGCTGTTTTTT. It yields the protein CASRPLTRPWTGELFF.

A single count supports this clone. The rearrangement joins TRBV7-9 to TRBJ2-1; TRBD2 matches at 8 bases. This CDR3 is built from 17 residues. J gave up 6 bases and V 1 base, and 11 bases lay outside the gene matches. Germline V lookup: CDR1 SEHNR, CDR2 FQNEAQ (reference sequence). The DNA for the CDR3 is TGTGCCAGCAGCTTAGTTCCGGGAGGGCCCTCGTCCAATGAGCAGTTCTTC. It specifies CASSLVPGGPSSNEQFF.

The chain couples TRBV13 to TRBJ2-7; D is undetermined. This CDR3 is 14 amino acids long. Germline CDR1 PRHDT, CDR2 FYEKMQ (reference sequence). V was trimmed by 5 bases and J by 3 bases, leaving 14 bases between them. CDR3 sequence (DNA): TGTGCCAGCAGCCTTGACAATCGGCGCTACGAGCAGTACTTC. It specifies CASSLDNRRYEQYF.

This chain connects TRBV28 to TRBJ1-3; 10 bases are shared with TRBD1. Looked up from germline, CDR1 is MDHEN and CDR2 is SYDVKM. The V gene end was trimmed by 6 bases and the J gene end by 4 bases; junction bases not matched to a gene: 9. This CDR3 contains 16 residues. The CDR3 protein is CASSNRQGALGNTIYF. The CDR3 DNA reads TGTGCCAGCAGCAATAGACAGGGGGCTTTGGGAAACACCATATATTTT.

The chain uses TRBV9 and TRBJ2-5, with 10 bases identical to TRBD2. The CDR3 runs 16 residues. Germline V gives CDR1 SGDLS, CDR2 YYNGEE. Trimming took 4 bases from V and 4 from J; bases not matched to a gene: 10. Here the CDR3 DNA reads TGTGCCAGCAGCACCCACCGGACTAGCGGTCGAGAGACCCAGTACTTC. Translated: CASSTHRTSGRETQYF.

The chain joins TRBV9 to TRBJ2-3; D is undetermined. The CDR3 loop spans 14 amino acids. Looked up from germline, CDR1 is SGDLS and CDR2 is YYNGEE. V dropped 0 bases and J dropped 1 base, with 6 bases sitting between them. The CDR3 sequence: CASSVGSGTDTQYF. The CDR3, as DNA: TGTGCCAGCAGCGTAGGATCGGGCACAGATACGCAGTATTTT.

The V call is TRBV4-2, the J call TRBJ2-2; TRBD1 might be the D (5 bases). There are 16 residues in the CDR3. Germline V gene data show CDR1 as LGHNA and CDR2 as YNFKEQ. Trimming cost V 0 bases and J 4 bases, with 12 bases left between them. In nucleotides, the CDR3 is TGTGCCAGCAGCCAAGAATTGGGGCCGTCCACCGGGGAGCTGTTTTTT. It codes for CASSQELGPSTGELFF.

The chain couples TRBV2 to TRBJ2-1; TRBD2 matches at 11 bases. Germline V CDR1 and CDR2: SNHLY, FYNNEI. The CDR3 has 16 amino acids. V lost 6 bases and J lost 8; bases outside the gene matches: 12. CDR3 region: CASRTPLAGGPDEQFF. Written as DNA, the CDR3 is TGTGCCAGCAGGACCCCTTTAGCGGGAGGGCCCGATGAGCAGTTCTTC.

The CDR3 sequence is CASSLGQLYEQYF. The CDR3 bases are TGTGCCAGCAGCTTAGGACAGCTCTACGAGCAGTACTTC. The V call is TRBV7-6, the J call TRBJ2-7; perhaps TRBD1 as D (5 bases). Germline loops: CDR1 SGHVS, CDR2 FNYEAQ. With 1 base removed from V and 3 bases from J, the gap between germline ends came to 7 bases. The length of the CDR3 is 13 residues.

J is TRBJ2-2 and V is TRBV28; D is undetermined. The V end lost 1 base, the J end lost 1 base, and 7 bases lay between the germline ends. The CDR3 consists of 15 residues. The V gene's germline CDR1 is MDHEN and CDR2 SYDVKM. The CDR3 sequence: CASSLLRQNTGELFF. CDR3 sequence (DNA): TGTGCCAGCAGTTTATTAAGGCAGAACACCGGGGAGCTGTTTTTT.

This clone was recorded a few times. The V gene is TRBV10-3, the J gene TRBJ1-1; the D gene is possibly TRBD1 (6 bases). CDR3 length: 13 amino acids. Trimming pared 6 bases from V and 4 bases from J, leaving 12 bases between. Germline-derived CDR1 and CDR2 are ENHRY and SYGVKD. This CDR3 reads CAISQGGATEAFF. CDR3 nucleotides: TGTGCCATCAGCCAAGGGGGAGCCACTGAAGCTTTCTTT.

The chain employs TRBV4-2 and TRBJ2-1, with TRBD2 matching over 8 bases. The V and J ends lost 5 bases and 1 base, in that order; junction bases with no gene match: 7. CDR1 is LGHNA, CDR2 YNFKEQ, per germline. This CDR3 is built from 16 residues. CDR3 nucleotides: TGTGCCAGCAGCAGAGGGAGCGGGAGTTCCTACAATGAGCAGTTCTTC. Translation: CASSRGSGSSYNEQFF.

The CDR3, as DNA: TGTGCCAGCAGTTTCCCGAGTAGCGGGACCACAGATACGCAGTATTTT. Its translation: CASSFPSSGTTDTQYF. The genes are TRBV28 and TRBJ2-3; the match to TRBD2 covers 8 bases. V lost 3 bases, J lost 2 bases, and 7 bases stayed unmatched. The CDR3 has 16 amino acids. Germline CDR1 MDHEN, CDR2 SYDVKM.

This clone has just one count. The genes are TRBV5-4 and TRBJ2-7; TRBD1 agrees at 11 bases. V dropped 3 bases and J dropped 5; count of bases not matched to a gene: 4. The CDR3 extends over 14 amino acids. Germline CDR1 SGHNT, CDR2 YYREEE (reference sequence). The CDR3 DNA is TGTGCCAGCAGCTGGGGACAGGGGGTGGACGAGCAGTACTTC. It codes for CASSWGQGVDEQYF.

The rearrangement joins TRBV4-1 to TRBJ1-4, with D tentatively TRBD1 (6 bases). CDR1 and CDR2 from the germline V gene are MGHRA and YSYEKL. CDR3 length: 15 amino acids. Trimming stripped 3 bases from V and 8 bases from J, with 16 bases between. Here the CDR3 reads CASSHPTGSIEKLFF. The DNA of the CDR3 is TGCGCCAGCAGCCACCCTACAGGGTCAATCGAAAAACTGTTTTTT.

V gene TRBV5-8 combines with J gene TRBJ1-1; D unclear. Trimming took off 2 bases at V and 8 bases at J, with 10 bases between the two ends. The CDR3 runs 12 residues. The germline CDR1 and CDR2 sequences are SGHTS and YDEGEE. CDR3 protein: CASSLTTPEAFF. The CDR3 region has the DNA TGTGCCAGCAGCTTAACAACCCCCGAAGCTTTCTTT.

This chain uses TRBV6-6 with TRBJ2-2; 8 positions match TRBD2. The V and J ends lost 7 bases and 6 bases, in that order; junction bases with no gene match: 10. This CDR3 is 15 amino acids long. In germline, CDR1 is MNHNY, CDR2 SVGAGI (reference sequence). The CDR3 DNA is TGTGCCAGCACCTTGGGACTAGGAGCCCCCGGGGAGCTGTTTTTT. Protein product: CASTLGLGAPGELFF.

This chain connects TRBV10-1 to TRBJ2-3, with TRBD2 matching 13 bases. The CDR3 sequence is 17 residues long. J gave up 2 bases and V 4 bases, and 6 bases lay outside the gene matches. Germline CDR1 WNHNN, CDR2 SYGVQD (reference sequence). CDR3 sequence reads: CASSGGGLAGTTDTQYF. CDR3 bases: TGCGCCAGCAGTGGGGGGGGACTAGCGGGGACCACAGATACGCAGTATTTT.

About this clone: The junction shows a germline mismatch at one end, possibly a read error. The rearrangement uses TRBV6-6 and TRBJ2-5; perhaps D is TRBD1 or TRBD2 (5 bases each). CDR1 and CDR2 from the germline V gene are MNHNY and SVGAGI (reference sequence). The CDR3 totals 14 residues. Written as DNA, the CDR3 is TGTGCCAGCAGCTACTCGGGGCCGAAAGAGACCCAGTACTTC. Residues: CASSYSGPKETQYF.

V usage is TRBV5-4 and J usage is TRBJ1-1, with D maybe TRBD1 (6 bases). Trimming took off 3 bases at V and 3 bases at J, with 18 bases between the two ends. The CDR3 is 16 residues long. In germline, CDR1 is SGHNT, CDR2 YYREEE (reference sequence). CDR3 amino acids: CASSWGPPGTYTEAFF. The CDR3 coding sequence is TGTGCCAGCAGCTGGGGCCCCCCGGGGACATACACTGAAGCTTTCTTT.

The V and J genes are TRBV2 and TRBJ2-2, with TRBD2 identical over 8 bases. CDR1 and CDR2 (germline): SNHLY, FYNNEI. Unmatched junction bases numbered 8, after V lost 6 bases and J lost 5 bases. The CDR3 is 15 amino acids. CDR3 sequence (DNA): TGTGCCAGCAGGGCAGCGGGAGAAGGTACCGGGGAGCTGTTTTTT. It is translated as CASRAAGEGTGELFF.